This T cell receptor (beta chain) is drawn from a study of cytomegalovirus exposure and HLA in healthy donors. Trimming removed 7 bases from V and 6 bases from J, with 18 bases in between. CDR3 length equals 15 residues. Germline values: CDR1 MNHEY, CDR2 SVGAGI. Libraries were prepared by immunoSEQ multiplex PCR; TCRdb keeps only in-frame clonotypes and omits some of them. This sample has approximately 260,000 clones; roughly 85% occur once, and the top ten carry around 1%. The V call is TRBV6-5, the J call TRBJ1-4, with D perhaps matching TRBD1 (5 bases). The sequence derives from a woman younger than 30 in good health and CMV-seronegative. The sample was PBMCs. This CDR3 reads CASTPSGGSYEKLFF. The CDR3 DNA sequence: TGTGCCAGCACCCCTTCGGGGGGATCGTATGAAAAACTGTTTTTT.